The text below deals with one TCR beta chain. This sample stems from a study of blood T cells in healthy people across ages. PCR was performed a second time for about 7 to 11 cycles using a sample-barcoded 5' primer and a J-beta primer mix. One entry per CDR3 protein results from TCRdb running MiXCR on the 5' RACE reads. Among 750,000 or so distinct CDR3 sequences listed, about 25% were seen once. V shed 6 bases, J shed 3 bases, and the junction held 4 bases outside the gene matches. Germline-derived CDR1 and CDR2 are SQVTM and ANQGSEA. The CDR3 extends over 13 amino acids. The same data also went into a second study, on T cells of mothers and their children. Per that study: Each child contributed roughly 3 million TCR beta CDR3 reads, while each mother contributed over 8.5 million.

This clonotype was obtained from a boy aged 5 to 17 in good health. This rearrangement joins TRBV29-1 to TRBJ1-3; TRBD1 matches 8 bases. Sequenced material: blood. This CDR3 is CSVVDRDGNTIYF. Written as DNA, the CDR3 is TGCAGCGTGGTGGACAGGGATGGAAACACCATATATTTT.